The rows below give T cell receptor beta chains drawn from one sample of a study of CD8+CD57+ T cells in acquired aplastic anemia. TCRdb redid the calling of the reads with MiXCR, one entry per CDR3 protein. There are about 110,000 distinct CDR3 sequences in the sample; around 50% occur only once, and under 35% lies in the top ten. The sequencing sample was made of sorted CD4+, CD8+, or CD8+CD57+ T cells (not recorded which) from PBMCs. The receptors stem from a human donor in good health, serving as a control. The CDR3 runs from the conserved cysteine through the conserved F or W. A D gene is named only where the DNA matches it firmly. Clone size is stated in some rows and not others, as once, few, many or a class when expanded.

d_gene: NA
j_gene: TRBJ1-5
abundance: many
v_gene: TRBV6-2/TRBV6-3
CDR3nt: TGTGCCAGCAGTTACTTTGGCAATCAGCCCCAGCATTTT
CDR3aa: CASSYFGNQPQHF

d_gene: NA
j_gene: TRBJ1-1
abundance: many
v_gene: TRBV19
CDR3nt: TGTGCCAGTAGTATCCGGTCCGGACAGATAAACACTGAAGCTTTCTTT
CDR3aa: CASSIRSGQINTEAFF

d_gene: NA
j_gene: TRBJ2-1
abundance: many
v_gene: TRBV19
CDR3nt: TGTGCCAGTAGTATAGCGTTGGGCAGGCCCCCCTACAATGAGCAGTTCTTC
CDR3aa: CASSIALGRPPYNEQFF

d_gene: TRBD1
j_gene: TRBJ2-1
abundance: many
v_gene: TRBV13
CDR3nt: TGTGCCAGCAGCTTCCGGGACAGGGGTCACAATGAGCAGTTCTTC
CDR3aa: CASSFRDRGHNEQFF

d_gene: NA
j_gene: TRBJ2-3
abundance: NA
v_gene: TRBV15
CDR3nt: TGTGCCACCAGCAGAGATGGGTCCGCAGATACGCAGTATTTT
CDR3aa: CATSRDGSADTQYF

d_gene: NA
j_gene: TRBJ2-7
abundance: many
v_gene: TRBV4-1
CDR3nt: TGCGCCAGCAGCCAAAAAATCACGAACGAGCAGTACTTC
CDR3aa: CASSQKITNEQYF

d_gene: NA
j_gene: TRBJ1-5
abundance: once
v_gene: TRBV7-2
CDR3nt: TGTGCCAGCAGCAAGGGGGGGTTCGGTCAGCCCCAGCATTTT
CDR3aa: CASSKGGFGQPQHF

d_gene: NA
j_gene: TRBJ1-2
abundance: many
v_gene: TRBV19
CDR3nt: TGTGCCAGTAGCCTGGGGGGTCCTGGCTACACCTTC
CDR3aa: CASSLGGPGYTF

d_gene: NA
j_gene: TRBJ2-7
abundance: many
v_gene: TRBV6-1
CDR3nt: TGTGCCAGCGAGGGTGGCAGCTACGAGCAGTACTTC
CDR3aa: CASEGGSYEQYF

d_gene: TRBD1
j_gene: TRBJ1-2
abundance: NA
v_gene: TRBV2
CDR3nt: TGTGCCAGCAGTGAAGGGACAGGGGTCTATGGCTACACCTTC
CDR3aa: CASSEGTGVYGYTF

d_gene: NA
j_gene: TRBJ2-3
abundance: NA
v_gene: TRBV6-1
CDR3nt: TGTGCCAGCCAGGACCCGGGAAACACAGATACGCAGTATTTT
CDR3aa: CASQDPGNTDTQYF

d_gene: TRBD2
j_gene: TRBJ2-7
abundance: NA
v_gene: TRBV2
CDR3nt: TGTGCCAGCAGTGAACGGACTAGCGGGGTTTACGAGCAGTACTTC
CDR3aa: CASSERTSGVYEQYF

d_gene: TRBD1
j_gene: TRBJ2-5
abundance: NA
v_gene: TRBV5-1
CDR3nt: TGCGCCAGCAGCTTGGGGGCAGGGGGCGCGGGAGAGACCCAGTACTTC
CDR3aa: CASSLGAGGAGETQYF

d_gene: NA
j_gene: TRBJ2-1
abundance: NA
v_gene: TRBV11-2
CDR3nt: TGTGCCAGCAGCTTAGAGGGGCCCTCCTACAATGAGCAGTTCTTC
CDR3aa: CASSLEGPSYNEQFF

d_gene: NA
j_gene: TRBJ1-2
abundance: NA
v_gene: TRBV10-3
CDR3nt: TGTGCCATCAGTGAGGAGGGGATATCAATTAACTATGGCTACACCTTC
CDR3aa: CAISEEGISINYGYTF

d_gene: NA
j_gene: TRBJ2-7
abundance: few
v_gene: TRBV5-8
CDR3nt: TGTGCCAGCAGGCTAACGGGGAGAGGCGAGCAGTACTTC
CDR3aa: CASRLTGRGEQYF

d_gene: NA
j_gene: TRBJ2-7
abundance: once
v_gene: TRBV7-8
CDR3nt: TGTGCCAGCAGCTTGGACGGCCCCTACGAGCAGTACTTC
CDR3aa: CASSLDGPYEQYF

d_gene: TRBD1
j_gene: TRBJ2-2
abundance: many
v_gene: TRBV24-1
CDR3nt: TGTGCCACCAGTCCCGGGACAGGGTCCGGGGAGCTGTTTTTT
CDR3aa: CATSPGTGSGELFF

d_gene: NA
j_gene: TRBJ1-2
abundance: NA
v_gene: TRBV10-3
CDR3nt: TGTGCCATCAGGTTTCAGGAGTCGGGCTATGGCTACACCTTC
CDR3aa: CAIRFQESGYGYTF

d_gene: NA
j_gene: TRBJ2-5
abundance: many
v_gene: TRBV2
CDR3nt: TGTGCCAGCACCGACGGACAGAAACAAGAGACCCAGTACTTC
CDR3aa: CASTDGQKQETQYF

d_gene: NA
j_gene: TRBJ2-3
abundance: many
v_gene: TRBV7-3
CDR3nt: TGTGCCAGCAGCTTAACGTCAACGGGCCCCACAGATACGCAGTATTTT
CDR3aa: CASSLTSTGPTDTQYF

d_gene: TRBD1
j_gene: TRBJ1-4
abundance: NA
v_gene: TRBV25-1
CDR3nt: TGTGCCAGCAGTAGGCGGGTAGGGACAGAGGAAGAAAAACTGTTTTTT
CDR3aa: CASSRRVGTEEEKLFF

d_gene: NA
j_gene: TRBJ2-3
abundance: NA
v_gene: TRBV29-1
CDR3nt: TGCAGCGTGGAGGGACAGTCTGGCACAGATACGCAGTATTTT
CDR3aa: CSVEGQSGTDTQYF

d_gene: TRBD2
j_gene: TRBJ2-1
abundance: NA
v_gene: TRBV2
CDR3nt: TGTGCCAGCAGTCAGACTAGCGATGTCGTGGTCTTC
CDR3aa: CASSQTSDVVVF

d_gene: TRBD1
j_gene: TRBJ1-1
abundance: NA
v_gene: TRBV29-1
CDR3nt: TGCAGCGTTGGGACAGGAGAAGGGACTGAAGCTTTCTTT
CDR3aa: CSVGTGEGTEAFF

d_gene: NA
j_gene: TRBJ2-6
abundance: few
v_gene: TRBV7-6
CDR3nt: TGTGCCAGCAGCCCGTGGGGGGCCAACGTCCTGACTTTC
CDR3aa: CASSPWGANVLTF

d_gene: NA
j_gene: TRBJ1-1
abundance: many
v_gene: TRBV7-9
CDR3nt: TGTGCCAGCAGCGAAGACCCTGAAGCTTTCTTT
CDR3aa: CASSEDPEAFF

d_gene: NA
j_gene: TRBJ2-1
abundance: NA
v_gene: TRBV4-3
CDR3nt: TGCGCCAGCAGCTCGGACTGGGCGGTTGAGCAGTTCTTC
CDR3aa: CASSSDWAVEQFF

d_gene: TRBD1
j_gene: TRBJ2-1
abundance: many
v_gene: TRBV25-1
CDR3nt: TGTGCCAGCAGTGAAGGCCGGATCACAGGGGGCAGCTCCTACAATGAGCAGTTCTTC
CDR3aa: CASSEGRITGGSSYNEQFF

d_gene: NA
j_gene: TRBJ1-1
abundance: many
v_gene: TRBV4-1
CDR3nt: TGCGCCAGCAGCCCTCCACAGGAATCTGAAGCTTTCTTT
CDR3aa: CASSPPQESEAFF

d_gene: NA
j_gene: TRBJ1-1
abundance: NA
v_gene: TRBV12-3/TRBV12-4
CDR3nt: TGTGCCAGCCGGGACACTAGAACCATTATGAACACTGAAGCTTTCTTT
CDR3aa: CASRDTRTIMNTEAFF

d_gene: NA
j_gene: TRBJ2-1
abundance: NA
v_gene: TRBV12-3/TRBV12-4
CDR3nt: TGTGCCAGCAGCCGGACAGAGTACAATGAGCAGTTCTTC
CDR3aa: CASSRTEYNEQFF

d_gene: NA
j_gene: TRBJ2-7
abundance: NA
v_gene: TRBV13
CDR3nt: TGCGCCAGCAGCTTAACAGGGCCCCCCGAGCAGTACTTC
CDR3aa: CASSLTGPPEQYF

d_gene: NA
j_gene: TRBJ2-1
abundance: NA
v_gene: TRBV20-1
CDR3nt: TGCAGTGCTAGACAACACAATGGGCAGTTCTTC
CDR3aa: CSARQHNGQFF

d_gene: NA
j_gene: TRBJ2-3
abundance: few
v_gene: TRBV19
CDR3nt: TGTGCCAGTAAATGGGCCAGCGAATCCACAGATACGCAGTATTTT
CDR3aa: CASKWASESTDTQYF

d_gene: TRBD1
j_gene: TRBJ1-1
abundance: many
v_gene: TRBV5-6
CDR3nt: TGTGCCAGCAGCTCCGGGACAGGGTCAGGGATCACTGAAGCTTTCTTT
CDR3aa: CASSSGTGSGITEAFF

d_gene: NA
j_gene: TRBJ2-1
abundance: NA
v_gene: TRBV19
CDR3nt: TGTGCCAGTAGTATAGAAGGGCTTGTAGGAGAGATCTCCTACAATGAGCAGTCCTTC
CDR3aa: CASSIEGLVGEISYNEQSF

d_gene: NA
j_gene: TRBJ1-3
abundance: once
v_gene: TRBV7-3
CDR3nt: TGTGCCAGCAGTGTAGACCTTGGAAACACCATATATTTT
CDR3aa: CASSVDLGNTIYF

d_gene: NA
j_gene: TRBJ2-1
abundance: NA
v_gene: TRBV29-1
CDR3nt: TGCAGCGTTGTGGGGGGTCGTAATGAGCAGTTCTTC
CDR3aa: CSVVGGRNEQFF

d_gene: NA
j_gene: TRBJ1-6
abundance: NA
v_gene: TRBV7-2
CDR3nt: TGTGCCAGCAGATCAGGCCTCCTCGGAGGTTCACCCCTCCACTTT
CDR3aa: CASRSGLLGGSPLHF

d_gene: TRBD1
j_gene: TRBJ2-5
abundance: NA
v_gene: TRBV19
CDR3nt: TGTGCCAGAAACCGGGAAGGCGACAGGGGGCAGGAGACCCAGTACTTC
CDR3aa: CARNREGDRGQETQYF

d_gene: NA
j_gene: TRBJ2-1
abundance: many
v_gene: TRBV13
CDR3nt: TGTGCCAGCAGCAGCTGGGGATTAGGCAATGAGCAGTTCTTC
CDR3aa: CASSSWGLGNEQFF

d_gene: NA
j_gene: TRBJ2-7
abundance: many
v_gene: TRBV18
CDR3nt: TGTGCCAGCTCACCCACTAGTCCCAACGAGCAGTACTTC
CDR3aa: CASSPTSPNEQYF

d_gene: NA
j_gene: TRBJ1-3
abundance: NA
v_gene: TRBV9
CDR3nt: TGTGCCAGCAGCGTAGGGGAGTCAGCCGGAAACACCATATATTTT
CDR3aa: CASSVGESAGNTIYF

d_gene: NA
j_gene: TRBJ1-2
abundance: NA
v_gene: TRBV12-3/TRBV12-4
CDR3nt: TGTGCCAGCAGTTCTCTTACCACACTTACAGCGGTCTTC
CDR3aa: CASSSLTTLTAVF

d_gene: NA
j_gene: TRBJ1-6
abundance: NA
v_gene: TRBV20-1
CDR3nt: TGCGGTGCTAGACCTAAGGTACCGGGAAATTCACCCCTCCACTTT
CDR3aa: CGARPKVPGNSPLHF